This T cell receptor (beta chain) was identified during a study of T cells in Graves' hyperthyroidism and ophthalmopathy. The CDR3 consists of 14 residues. From germline, CDR1 is WSHSY and CDR2 SAAADI. RNA transcripts were the template for amplifying TCR beta CDR3 regions. Initially, a first-round RT-PCR of the TCR CDR3 employed the HTBI primer set. TCRdb used MiXCR to reprocess the multiplex PCR reads, holding one entry per CDR3 protein. The table records nearly 600,000 distinct CDR3 sequences, approximately 15% of them present only once. Details on this clonotype: This sequence may be a read error, since a much larger clone differs from it by one base.

The study included ophthalmopathy patients with Clinical Activity Score at least 3, NOSPECS grade at least 4 and duration under 3 months. Criteria for exclusion of patients were uncontrolled infection, other autoimmune disease, pregnancy or lactation. The chain links TRBV10-2 to TRBJ2-7; 7 nucleotides agree with TRBD2. The receptor was isolated from a woman under 30 with Graves' ophthalmopathy. The material sequenced was blood. The CDR3 spells CASSEMGGRGEQHF. In nucleotides, the CDR3 is TGCGCCAGCAGTGAGATGGGAGGGCGGGGCGAGCAGCACTTC.